One T cell receptor beta chain is described in this entry. Its antigen specificity is not known. Base quality data are lacking; no much larger clone is found one base away. Any patient with an uncontrolled infection, another autoimmune disease, pregnancy or lactation was excluded. Diagnoses were established on the basis of clinical symptoms, serum thyroxine and TRAb, thyroid ultrasound, and orbital computed tomography. Trizol reagent was used to extract total RNA, and RNA quality was then checked on an Agilent 2100 Bioanalyzer. The CDR3 holds 14 amino acids from the cysteine to the phenylalanine. The read is trimmed to its CDR3 DNA, 42 bases read in frame from base 1. After removal of 6 bases from V and 3 bases from J, the junction retains 5 bases not matched to a gene. Amplification of TCR beta CDR3 regions was carried out from RNA transcripts. A first-round RT-PCR of the TCR CDR3 used the HTBI primer set with the Qiagen OneStep RT-PCR kit. The libraries were constructed in a second round of multiplex PCR and then size-selected and purified. The libraries were sequenced on an Illumina HiSeq2000 using paired-end 100 bp reads. For the original study's pipeline: SOAPnuke was used to process the raw data, with reads discarded if the reads contained adapters or uncalled bases, had a mean Phred below 15, or lacked an exact constant-primer or identifier match. COPE v1.2.5 was used to merge the high-quality paired reads, and each unique nucleotide sequence was defined as a clonotype. MiTCR v1.1 was used to align the clonotypes against IMGT TRBV, TRBD and TRBJ reference segments. Analysis was restricted to V-J combinations with a frequency above 0.0001, which covered 98% to 99.2% of repertoires. A TCS score was defined as the ratio of F50 (clonal expansion) to E x V (chaos), with BLOSUM62-based TCRdist applied between CDR3 peptides within each V-J. Welch's t-statistics and random forest reduced 450 to 600 V-J features to about 13, which were used in a naive Bayes classifier (R e1071). The similarity between thyroid and blood repertoires was quantified using the Morisita-Horn index. The public reads were quality trimmed at Q25 with fastp and then assembled into clones with MiXCR by TCRdb, keeping productive beta chains. One record per CDR3 amino acid sequence lists the most common genes and DNA. V and J calls and clone size were set by TCRdb, not the authors. Present in this sample are approximately 640,000 distinct CDR3 sequences, less than 45% of which were seen just once. 6.5% to 9% of the sample lies in the top ten.

These data originate in a study of T cells in Graves' hyperthyroidism and ophthalmopathy (dated by TCRdb to between 2018 and 2021). At the level of the whole study: To identify TCR V-J signatures that set the groups apart, the researchers used a discovery cohort of more than 95 patients, made up of about 44 with Graves' ophthalmopathy and some 56 with stable Graves' hyperthyroidism. The paper reports TCR Vbeta CDR3 sequencing of over 120 peripheral blood samples: over 40 ophthalmopathy, fewer than 80 hyperthyroidism and around 17 progressor patients. An independent validation cohort of under 20 hyperthyroidism patients and 17 patients who later progressed to ophthalmopathy tested prospective prediction of ophthalmopathy. In about 6 Graves' hyperthyroidism patients, the study also compared T-cell repertoires from thyroid tissue with T-cell repertoires from blood. For training and testing, the roughly 93 patients in the discovery cohort were randomly divided in a 7:3 ratio. After blood sampling, hyperthyroidism patients were treated with methimazole at a starting dose of 30 mg daily, and ophthalmopathy patients were treated with high-dose intravenous methylprednisolone. Paper-wide results and their limitations: Blood samples also contained most of the expanded thyroid clonotypes (frequency above 0.001), which suggests that blood repertoires may reflect thyroid immune responses. Sample size was not statistically predetermined, and blinding of investigators to group allocation was not performed. During validation, the model predicted progression to ophthalmopathy a median of about 6.5 months ahead of onset, with more than 55% sensitivity and 72% to 85% specificity. A model built on a 13 V-J signature distinguished ophthalmopathy from stable hyperthyroidism, reaching 87.88% sensitivity and 81% to 83% specificity in cross-validation and 80%/75% in testing.

The specimen was peripheral blood or thyroid tissue (not recorded which). Here the chain combines TRBV12-3 or TRBV12-4 and TRBJ1-1, with 9 bases in between that match TRBD1. The sequence came from an adult man with Graves' disease, either hyperthyroidism or ophthalmopathy (not recorded which). The DNA is as follows: TGTGCCAGCAGCGTCGACAGGGGGGACACTGAAGCTTTCTTT. This codes for CASSVDRGDTEAFF.